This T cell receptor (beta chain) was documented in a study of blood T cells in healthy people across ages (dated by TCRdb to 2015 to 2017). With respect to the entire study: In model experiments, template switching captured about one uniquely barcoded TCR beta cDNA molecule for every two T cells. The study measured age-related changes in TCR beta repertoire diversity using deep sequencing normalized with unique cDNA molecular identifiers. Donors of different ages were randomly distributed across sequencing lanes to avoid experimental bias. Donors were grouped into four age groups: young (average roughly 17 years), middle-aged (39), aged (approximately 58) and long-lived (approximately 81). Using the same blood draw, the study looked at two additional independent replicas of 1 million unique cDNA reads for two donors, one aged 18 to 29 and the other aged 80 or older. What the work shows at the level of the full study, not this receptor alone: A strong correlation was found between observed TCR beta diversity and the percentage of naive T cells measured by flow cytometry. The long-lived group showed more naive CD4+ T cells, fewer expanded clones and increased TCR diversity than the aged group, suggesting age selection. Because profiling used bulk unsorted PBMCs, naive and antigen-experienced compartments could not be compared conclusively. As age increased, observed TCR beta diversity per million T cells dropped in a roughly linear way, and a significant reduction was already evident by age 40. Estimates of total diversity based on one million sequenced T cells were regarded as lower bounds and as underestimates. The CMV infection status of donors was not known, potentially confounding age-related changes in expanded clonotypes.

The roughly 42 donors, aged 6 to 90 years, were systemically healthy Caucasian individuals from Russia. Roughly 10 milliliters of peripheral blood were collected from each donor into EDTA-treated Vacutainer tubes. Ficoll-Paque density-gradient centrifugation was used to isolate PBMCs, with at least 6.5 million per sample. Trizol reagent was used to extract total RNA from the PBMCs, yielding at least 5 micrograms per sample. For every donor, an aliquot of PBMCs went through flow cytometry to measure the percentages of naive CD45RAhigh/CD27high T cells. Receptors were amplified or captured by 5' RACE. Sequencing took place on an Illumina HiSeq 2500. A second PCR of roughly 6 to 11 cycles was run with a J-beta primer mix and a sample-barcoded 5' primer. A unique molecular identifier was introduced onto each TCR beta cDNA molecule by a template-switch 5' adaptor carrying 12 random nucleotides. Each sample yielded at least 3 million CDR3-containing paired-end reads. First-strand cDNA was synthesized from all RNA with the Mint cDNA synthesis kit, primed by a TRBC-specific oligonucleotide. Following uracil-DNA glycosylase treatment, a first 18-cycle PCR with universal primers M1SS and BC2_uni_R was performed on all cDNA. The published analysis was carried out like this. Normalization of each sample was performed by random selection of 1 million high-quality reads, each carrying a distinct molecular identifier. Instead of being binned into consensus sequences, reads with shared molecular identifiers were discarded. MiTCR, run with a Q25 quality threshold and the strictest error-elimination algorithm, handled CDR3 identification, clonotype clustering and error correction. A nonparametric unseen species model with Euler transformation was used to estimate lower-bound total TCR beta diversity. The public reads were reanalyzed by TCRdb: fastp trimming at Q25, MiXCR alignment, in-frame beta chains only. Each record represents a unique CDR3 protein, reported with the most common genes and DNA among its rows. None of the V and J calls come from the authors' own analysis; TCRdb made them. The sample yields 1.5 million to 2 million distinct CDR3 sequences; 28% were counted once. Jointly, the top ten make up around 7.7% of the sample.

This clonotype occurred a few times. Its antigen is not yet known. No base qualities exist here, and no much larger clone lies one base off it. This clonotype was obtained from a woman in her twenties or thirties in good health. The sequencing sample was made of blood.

The CDR3 protein: CASRALSGGEETQYF. The base sequence is TGTGCCAGCAGGGCGCTTAGCGGGGGTGAAGAGACCCAGTACTTC. The V and J genes are TRBV7-7 and TRBJ2-5, with 9 bases in between that match TRBD2. The CDR3 has 15 amino acids, counting the end cysteine and phenylalanine. The DNA shown is the 45-base CDR3, in frame from base 1. The germline V gene encodes CDR1 SSHAT and CDR2 FNYEAQ (reference sequence). Unmatched junction bases come to 8, with V trimmed by 6 bases and J by 3 bases.